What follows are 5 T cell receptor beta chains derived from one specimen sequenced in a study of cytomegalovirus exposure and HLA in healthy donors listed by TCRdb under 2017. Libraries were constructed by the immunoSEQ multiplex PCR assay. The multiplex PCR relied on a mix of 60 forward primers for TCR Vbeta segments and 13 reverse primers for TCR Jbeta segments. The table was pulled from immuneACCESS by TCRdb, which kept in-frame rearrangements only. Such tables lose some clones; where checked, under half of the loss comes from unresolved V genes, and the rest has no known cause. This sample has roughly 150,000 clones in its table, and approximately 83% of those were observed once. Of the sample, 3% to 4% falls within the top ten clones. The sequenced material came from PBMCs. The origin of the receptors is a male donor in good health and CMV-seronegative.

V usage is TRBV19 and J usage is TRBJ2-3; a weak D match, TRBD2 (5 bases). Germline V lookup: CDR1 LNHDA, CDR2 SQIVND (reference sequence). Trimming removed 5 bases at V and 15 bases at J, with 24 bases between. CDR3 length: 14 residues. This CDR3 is CASSVRAAGLPVYF. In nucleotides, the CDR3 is TGTGCCAGTAGTGTAAGGGCGGCGGGCCTACCGGTCTATTTT. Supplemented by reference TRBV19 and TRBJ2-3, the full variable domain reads DGGITQSPKYLFRKEGQNVTLSCEQNLNHDAMYWYRQDPGQGLRLIYYSQIVNDFQKGDIAEGYSVSREKKESFPLTVTSAQKNPTAFYLCASSVRAAGLPVYFGPGTRLTVL.

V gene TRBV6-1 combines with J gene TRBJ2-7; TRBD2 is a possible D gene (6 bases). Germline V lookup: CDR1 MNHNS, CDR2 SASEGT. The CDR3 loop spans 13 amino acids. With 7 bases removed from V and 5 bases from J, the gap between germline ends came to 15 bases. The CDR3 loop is CASNRGTLDEQYF. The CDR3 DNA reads TGTGCCAGCAATCGGGGGACCTTGGACGAGCAGTACTTC.

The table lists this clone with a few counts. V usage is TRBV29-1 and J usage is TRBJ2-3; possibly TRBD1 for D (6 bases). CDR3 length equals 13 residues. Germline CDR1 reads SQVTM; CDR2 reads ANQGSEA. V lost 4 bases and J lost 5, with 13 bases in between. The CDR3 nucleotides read TGCAGCGTTGCCGGTCAACAGGGAGATACGCAGTATTTT. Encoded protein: CSVAGQQGDTQYF.

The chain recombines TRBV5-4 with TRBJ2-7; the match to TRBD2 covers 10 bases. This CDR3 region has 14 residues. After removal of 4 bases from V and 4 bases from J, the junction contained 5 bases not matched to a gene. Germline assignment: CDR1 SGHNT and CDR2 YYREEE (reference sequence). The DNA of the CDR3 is TGTGCCAGCAGCGCGGGACTAGCGAAGTACGAGCAGTACTTC. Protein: CASSAGLAKYEQYF.

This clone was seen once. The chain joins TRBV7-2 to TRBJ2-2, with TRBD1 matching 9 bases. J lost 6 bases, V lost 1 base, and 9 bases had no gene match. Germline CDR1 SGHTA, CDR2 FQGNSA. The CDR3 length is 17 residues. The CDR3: CASSLVPTGGSAGELFF. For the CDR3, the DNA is TGTGCCAGCAGCTTAGTACCCACAGGGGGCTCGGCCGGGGAGCTGTTTTTT.